Below, 30 T cell receptor beta chains from the same sample are listed, as sequenced in a study of OX40 agonist ivuxolimab in advanced cancers. This table comes from immunoSEQ multiplex PCR, and its TCRdb copy is limited to in-frame clones, with some not included. The table includes under 65,000 clones, roughly 92% detected once. Sample: CD4+ or CD8+ T cells sorted from blood, taken in a trial of the OX40 agonist ivuxolimab. The receptors were sampled from an adult with an advanced solid tumor such as melanoma, head and neck, liver or kidney cancer.

This rearrangement joins TRBV19 to TRBJ2-3; 12 nucleotides match TRBD2. CDR1 and CDR2 from the germline V gene are LNHDA and SQIVND (reference sequence). V trimming: 5 bases; J trimming: 0 bases; junction bases outside the gene matches: 3. This CDR3 is built from 16 residues. The CDR3 is CASSETSGSSTDTQYF. The CDR3 DNA reads TGTGCCAGTAGTGAGACTAGCGGGAGTAGCACAGATACGCAGTATTTT.

This clone was recorded once. The rearrangement joins TRBV7-2 to TRBJ2-2; D might be TRBD1 (5 bases). CDR1 is SGHTA, CDR2 FQGNSA, per germline. CDR3 length: 15 residues. Trimming took off 5 bases at V and 3 bases at J, with 13 bases between the two ends. Written as DNA, the CDR3 is TGTGCCAGCAGCCACATAACAGGTTACACCGGGGAGCTGTTTTTT. It is translated as CASSHITGYTGELFF.

The chain uses TRBV9 and TRBJ2-6, with D possibly being TRBD1 (6 bases). Looked up from germline, CDR1 is SGDLS and CDR2 is YYNGEE. Trimming shortened V by 4 bases and J by 4 bases, and 15 bases separated the two germline ends. CDR3 size: 16 residues. The CDR3 reads CASSFTQGSGANVLTF. CDR3 bases: TGTGCCAGCAGCTTCACGCAGGGGTCCGGGGCCAACGTCCTGACTTTC.

The J gene is TRBJ2-5, the V gene TRBV2; D tentatively fits TRBD1 or TRBD2 (5 bases each). This CDR3 has 15 residues. V gave up 6 bases and J gave up 1 base, with 15 bases separating them. Germline CDR1 and CDR2: SNHLY and FYNNEI. CDR3 loop: CASSAYTGTQETQYF. The CDR3, as DNA: TGTGCCAGCAGCGCCTACACTGGGACCCAAGAGACCCAGTACTTC.

V and J are TRBV5-1 and TRBJ2-5, with a possible D match to TRBD2 (6 bases). Germline V CDR1 and CDR2: SGHRS, YFSETQ. This CDR3 is 15 amino acids long. The V gene lost 3 bases and the J gene lost 5 bases, with 17 bases spanning the gap. The CDR3 is CASSSVAPGGETQYF. CDR3 sequence (DNA): TGCGCCAGCAGCTCGGTAGCCCCAGGAGGGGAGACCCAGTACTTC.

The chain carries TRBV7-2 and TRBJ2-7; 9 bases align to TRBD1. This CDR3 comprises 14 residues. Germline V gives CDR1 SGHTA, CDR2 FQGNSA. With V trimmed by 5 bases and J by 3 bases, 5 bases remained unmatched. In DNA form, the CDR3 reads TGTGCCAGCAGCGGCCGGACAGGGGACTACGAGCAGTACTTC. It specifies CASSGRTGDYEQYF.

This sequence joins TRBV11-1 and TRBJ1-2, with D maybe TRBD1 (5 bases). Germline V lookup: CDR1 SGHAT, CDR2 FQDESV (reference sequence). Deletions cut 4 bases from V and 2 bases from J, with 17 bases between. There are 16 residues in the CDR3. DNA of the CDR3: TGTGCCAGCAGCTCTGACCCGGGGCAGTACAACTATGGCTACACCTTC. Encoded protein: CASSSDPGQYNYGYTF.

V usage is TRBV4-2 and J usage is TRBJ1-3; 9 positions match TRBD1. The CDR3 runs 17 residues. Germline V gene lookup returns CDR1 LGHNA and CDR2 YNFKEQ. The V segment lost 4 bases and the J segment 2 bases; nucleotides outside the gene matches: 9. This chain's CDR3 is CASSRTGTGSPGNTIYF. CDR3 nucleotide sequence: TGTGCCAGCAGCCGAACCGGGACAGGGAGCCCTGGAAACACCATATATTTT.

The chain carries TRBV4-1 and TRBJ2-5; D remains unclear. Trimming took 0 bases from V and 4 from J, leaving 9 bases between them. The CDR3 sequence is 14 residues long. Germline CDR1 and CDR2: MGHRA and YSYEKL. CDR3 nucleotides: TGCGCCAGCAGCCAAGACGACCTAGTAGAGACCCAGTACTTC. Encoded protein: CASSQDDLVETQYF.

The chain uses TRBV4-2 and TRBJ1-4; tentatively, D is TRBD1 (5 bases). The CDR3 extends over 15 amino acids. CDR1 is LGHNA and CDR2 is YNFKEQ in the germline V gene. V was clipped by 5 bases and J by 0 bases, with 10 bases between them. Here the CDR3 DNA reads TGTGCCAGCAGCGCAGGGTTTGCAACTAATGAAAAACTGTTTTTT. Translated, it gives CASSAGFATNEKLFF.

The chain joins TRBV2 to TRBJ1-5; D possibly corresponds to TRBD1 (5 bases). In germline, CDR1 is SNHLY, CDR2 FYNNEI. The CDR3 loop spans 12 amino acids. V was cut by 3 bases and J by 7 bases, with 7 bases left in between. The CDR3, as DNA: TGTGCCAGCAGTGAGGGGGAACAGCCCCAGCATTTT. It yields the protein CASSEGEQPQHF.

Here the CDR3 DNA reads TGTGCCAGTAGTACCCGGGACAGGGGGGAAGCTTTCTTT. Protein product: CASSTRDRGEAFF. This sequence joins TRBV19 and TRBJ1-1; 11 bases are a match to TRBD1. J was trimmed by 8 bases and V by 4 bases; bases with no gene match: 3. Germline CDR1 and CDR2: LNHDA and SQIVND (reference sequence). The CDR3 totals 13 residues.

V gene TRBV6-6 combines with J gene TRBJ1-5; D gene unclear. Trimming left V 4 bases short and J 6 bases short, with 13 bases between. The CDR3 spans 14 residues. Germline loops: CDR1 MNHNY, CDR2 SVGAGI (reference sequence). The CDR3 sequence: CASSSRAPGQPQHF. The CDR3 DNA reads TGTGCCAGCAGTTCCCGGGCTCCGGGTCAGCCCCAGCATTTT.

The chain is built from TRBV5-8 and TRBJ2-5; 9 bases agree with TRBD2. CDR3 length equals 17 residues. CDR1 is SGHTS, CDR2 YDEGEE, per germline. V dropped 0 bases and J dropped 2; count of bases not matched to a gene: 8. Here the CDR3 reads CASSLGGASGIQETQYF. The CDR3 region has the DNA TGTGCCAGCAGCTTGGGGGGGGCTAGCGGGATACAAGAGACCCAGTACTTC.

This clone was counted once. The V call is TRBV5-1, the J call TRBJ2-5; D gene unclear. Trimming took 0 bases from V and 1 from J, leaving 10 bases between them. This CDR3 contains 15 residues. CDR1 SGHRS and CDR2 YFSETQ come from the germline V gene. The CDR3 reads CASSLVRSGQETQYF. The DNA for the CDR3 is TGCGCCAGCAGCTTGGTTAGATCTGGCCAAGAGACCCAGTACTTC.

This sequence joins TRBV5-1 and TRBJ2-2; the D gene is possibly TRBD1 (6 bases). The CDR3 extends over 14 amino acids. CDR1 is SGHRS and CDR2 is YFSETQ in the germline V gene. V was cut by 7 bases and J by 4 bases, with 14 bases left in between. The CDR3 sequence is CASRWQGITGELFF. CDR3 DNA: TGCGCCAGCCGGTGGCAGGGGATCACCGGGGAGCTGTTTTTT.

The chain combines TRBV5-8 with TRBJ2-7; TRBD2 agrees at 10 bases. The junction had 5 bases not matched to a gene; V was cut back by 0 bases and J by 2 bases. Germline CDR1 reads SGHTS; CDR2 reads YDEGEE. The CDR3 contains 16 residues. CDR3 sequence (DNA): TGTGCCAGCAGCTTGGAGGGACTAGCGCCGCCCTACGAGCAGTACTTC. It yields the protein CASSLEGLAPPYEQYF.

The chain joins TRBV4-2 to TRBJ1-6; D gene unclear. The V end lost 0 bases, the J end lost 0 bases, and 12 bases lay between the germline ends. Germline CDR1 and CDR2: LGHNA and YNFKEQ. The CDR3 contains 18 residues. The CDR3 here is CASSQESGSSSYNSPLHF. The CDR3, as DNA: TGTGCCAGCAGCCAAGAAAGCGGCAGCAGCTCCTATAATTCACCCCTCCACTTT.

The rearrangement joins TRBV28 to TRBJ2-3, with D perhaps matching TRBD1 or TRBD2 (7 bases each). Germline values: CDR1 MDHEN, CDR2 SYDVKM. Trimming left V 1 base short and J 1 base short, with 12 bases between. This CDR3 comprises 16 residues. Written as DNA, the CDR3 is TGTGCCAGCAGTTTATACGGGGGGACAGGCACAGATACGCAGTATTTT. It codes for CASSLYGGTGTDTQYF.

The chain links TRBV28 to TRBJ2-7; D possibly uses TRBD1 or TRBD2 (7 bases each). The CDR3 length is 14 residues. Between the trimmed V and J ends, which lost 8 bases and 6 bases, there was a span of 20 bases. Germline CDR1 MDHEN, CDR2 SYDVKM. Here the CDR3 reads CASFSPGGVGEQYF. CDR3 DNA: TGTGCCAGCTTTTCCCCAGGGGGGGTGGGCGAGCAGTACTTC. Complete variable domain (other parts from reference TRBV28 and TRBJ2-7): DVKVTQSSRYLVKRTGEKVFLECVQDMDHENMFWYRQDPGLGLRLIYFSYDVKMKEKGDIPEGYSVSREKKERFSLILESASTNQTSMYLCASFSPGGVGEQYFGPGTRLTVT.

The chain uses TRBV29-1 and TRBJ1-5, with TRBD1 as a possible D gene (5 bases). Deletions cut 7 bases from V and 2 bases from J, with 12 bases between. The CDR3 is 13 residues long. The germline V gene has CDR1 SQVTM and CDR2 ANQGSEA. The CDR3 protein is CSAVGDGNQPQHF. CDR3 nucleotides: TGCAGCGCAGTGGGGGACGGCAATCAGCCCCAGCATTTT.

This clone was observed a few times. V is TRBV7-2 and J is TRBJ1-5; TRBD1 matches 8 bases. In germline, CDR1 is SGHTA, CDR2 FQGNSA. This CDR3 is built from 14 residues. The J segment lost 4 bases and the V segment lost 4 bases, leaving 3 bases of the junction unmatched. CDR3 DNA: TGTGCCAGCAGCTCCTGGACAGGGAATCAGCCCCAGCATTTT. It specifies CASSSWTGNQPQHF.

The V and J genes are TRBV6-5 and TRBJ1-3, with D possibly matching TRBD1 (5 bases). This CDR3 is 16 amino acids long. Trimming stripped 0 bases from V and 2 bases from J, with 11 bases between. The germline gives CDR1 MNHEY, CDR2 SVGAGI. The CDR3 DNA sequence: TGTGCCAGCAGTTACTCGCAGGGAGTCCCTGGAAACACCATATATTTT. Translation: CASSYSQGVPGNTIYF.

This clone was found a few times. J is TRBJ1-6 and V is TRBV10-3, with no clear D. CDR3 length: 14 amino acids. In germline, CDR1 is ENHRY, CDR2 SYGVKD. V lost 4 bases to trimming and J lost 4 bases, with 8 bases between them. CDR3 coding DNA: TGTGCCATCAGTGTGGGTGGGTATAATTCACCCCTCCACTTT. The encoded protein is CAISVGGYNSPLHF.

V is TRBV4-1 and J is TRBJ1-3; tentative D call: TRBD1 (5 bases). In germline, CDR1 is MGHRA, CDR2 YSYEKL. This CDR3 has 15 amino acids. Between the trimmed V and J ends, which lost 6 bases and 0 bases, there was a span of 12 bases. The CDR3 DNA is TGCGCCAGCAGGGTTACAGGCTTCTCTGGAAACACCATATATTTT. Protein: CASRVTGFSGNTIYF.

The chain combines TRBV5-4 with TRBJ2-3, with D tentatively TRBD1 (5 bases). The CDR3 is 15 residues long. V was pared by 3 bases and J by 3 bases, with 14 bases between. Germline V gives CDR1 SGHNT, CDR2 YYREEE (reference sequence). The CDR3 DNA sequence: TGTGCCAGCAGCTCTGGCAGGGTAACAACAGATACGCAGTATTTT. Amino acid sequence: CASSSGRVTTDTQYF.

This clone was recorded only once. The chain couples TRBV27 to TRBJ1-2; 12 bases match TRBD1. Looked up from germline, CDR1 is MNHEY and CDR2 is SMNVEV (reference sequence). The V segment lost 3 bases and the J segment 8 bases; nucleotides outside the gene matches: 10. CDR3 size: 16 residues. The CDR3 here is CASSLTFGTGGSGYTF. The DNA for the CDR3 is TGTGCCAGCAGTTTGACCTTTGGGACAGGGGGCTCAGGCTACACCTTC.

This chain joins TRBV7-9 and TRBJ2-1, with 7 bases matching TRBD1. CDR1 SEHNR and CDR2 FQNEAQ come from the germline V gene (reference sequence). The ends lost 5 bases at V and 8 bases at J; junction bases unmatched: 3. The CDR3 loop spans 12 amino acids. The CDR3 here is CASSRQGDEQFF. The CDR3 coding sequence is TGTGCCAGCAGCCGACAGGGCGATGAGCAGTTCTTC.

The chain joins TRBV19 to TRBJ1-1; possible D gene TRBD1, 6 bases. The germline V gene encodes CDR1 LNHDA and CDR2 SQIVND (reference sequence). V was trimmed by 7 bases and J by 5 bases, leaving 17 bases between them. The CDR3 runs to 14 residues. The CDR3 DNA follows: TGTGCCAGTACGTTCGGGGGCCCAAGGACTGAAGCTTTCTTT. Residues: CASTFGGPRTEAFF.

This chain uses TRBV7-9 with TRBJ2-1; 11 bases agree with TRBD2. Trimming took 2 bases from V and 2 from J; bases not matched to a gene: 5. This CDR3 contains 17 residues. The germline V gene has CDR1 SEHNR and CDR2 FQNEAQ (reference sequence). In nucleotides, the CDR3 is TGTGCCAGCAGCTTATCCCTACTAGCGGGGGCCTACAATGAGCAGTTCTTC. It encodes CASSLSLLAGAYNEQFF.